The 32 T cell receptor beta chains below were found in one sample sequenced in a study of STAT5B mutations in CD4+ large granular lymphocyte leukemia. The assay was immunoSEQ multiplex PCR, and TCRdb's table has in-frame clones only and misses some. This sample has about 33,000 clones; 60% to 80% occur once, and the top ten carry 0.29%. The sequenced sample consisted of CD4+ T cells from blood buffy coats. These receptors were obtained from a human donor in good health.

This clone was counted a single time. The chain has TRBV11-3 and TRBJ2-2; no clear D. CDR1 is SGHNT, CDR2 YENEEA, per germline. This CDR3 spans 14 amino acids. V lost 4 bases to trimming and J lost 1 base, with 7 bases between them. CDR3 region: CASSSGRNTGELFF. DNA of the CDR3: TGTGCCAGCAGCTCCGGACGGAACACCGGGGAGCTGTTTTTT.

V is TRBV29-1 and J is TRBJ2-7, with D perhaps TRBD1 (6 bases). CDR1 is SQVTM, CDR2 ANQGSEA, per germline. V lost 4 bases and J 4 bases, leaving 17 bases between the germline ends. The CDR3 extends over 14 amino acids. As DNA, the CDR3 is TGCAGCGTTGCAACCGGGACACATTCATACGAGCAGTACTTC. It is translated as CSVATGTHSYEQYF.

This chain joins TRBV18 and TRBJ2-3; weak D call: TRBD1 (5 bases). CDR1 is KGHSH and CDR2 is LQKENI in the germline V gene. CDR3 length: 14 amino acids. V was shortened by 1 base and J by 1 base, with 6 bases between the two germline ends. The CDR3 reads CASSPRGRTDTQYF. CDR3 nucleotide sequence: TGTGCCAGCTCACCACGGGGCCGCACAGATACGCAGTATTTT.

CDR3 DNA sequence: TGTGCCAGCAGTGTCGACGGCACCGGGGAGCTGTTTTTT. Residues: CASSVDGTGELFF. This chain links TRBV2 with TRBJ2-2; the D is unclear. The germline V and J ends were trimmed by 4 bases and 4 bases, with 7 bases remaining between them. Germline V CDR1 and CDR2: SNHLY, FYNNEI. The CDR3 loop spans 13 amino acids. Drawing the rest from reference TRBV2 and TRBJ2-2, the complete variable domain is EPEVTQTPSHQVTQMGQEVILRCVPISNHLYFYWYRQILGQKVEFLVSFYNNEISEKSEIFDDQFSVERPDGSNFTLKIRSTKLEDSAMYFCASSVDGTGELFFGEGSRLTVL.

The chain recombines TRBV10-3 with TRBJ2-2; D unresolved. V gave up 3 bases and J gave up 4 bases, with 12 bases separating them. From germline, CDR1 is ENHRY and CDR2 SYGVKD. The CDR3 spans 15 residues. This CDR3 is CAISEKAASTGELFF. CDR3 DNA: TGTGCCATCAGTGAAAAGGCGGCGAGCACCGGGGAGCTGTTTTTT.

The chain links TRBV10-3 to TRBJ1-3; the D is unclear. The V and J ends lost 2 bases and 2 bases respectively, with 7 bases between them. This CDR3 is built from 14 residues. CDR1 ENHRY and CDR2 SYGVKD come from the germline V gene. CDR3 coding DNA: TGTGCCATCAGTGAGATGCAAACTGGAAACACCATATATTTT. Encoded protein: CAISEMQTGNTIYF.

The V call is TRBV2, the J call TRBJ1-5, with D perhaps TRBD1 (5 bases). Per the germline V gene, CDR1 is SNHLY and CDR2 is FYNNEI. This CDR3 spans 14 amino acids. Trimming took 6 bases from V and 2 from J, leaving 11 bases between them. Here the CDR3 reads CASSSGYGNQPQHF. DNA of the CDR3: TGTGCCAGCAGCTCAGGGTATGGCAATCAGCCCCAGCATTTT.

This clone has only a few counts. The chain has TRBV6-1 and TRBJ2-7; no clear D gene. CDR1 and CDR2 from the germline V gene are MNHNS and SASEGT. The CDR3 runs to 12 residues. Deletions cut 6 bases from V and 3 bases from J, with 9 bases between. The CDR3 DNA reads as TGTGCCAGCAGGCTAGACTTCTACGAGCAGTACTTC. As protein: CASRLDFYEQYF.

This chain joins TRBV27 and TRBJ2-7; D tentatively fits TRBD1 or TRBD2 (5 bases each). This CDR3 has 14 residues. The V end was cut by 7 bases, the J end by 0 bases, with 13 bases between. CDR1 and CDR2 from the germline V gene are MNHEY and SMNVEV (reference sequence). CDR3: CASILWDGSYEQYF. The CDR3 coding sequence is TGTGCCAGCATCCTCTGGGACGGCTCCTACGAGCAGTACTTC.

This clone was counted only a few times. J is TRBJ1-1 and V is TRBV28; no definite D call. Trimming pared 7 bases from V and 4 bases from J, leaving 19 bases between. Looked up from germline, CDR1 is MDHEN and CDR2 is SYDVKM. This CDR3 spans 15 amino acids. The CDR3 bases are TGTGCCAGCATACCCCACGGCGGGAAGGGCACTGAAGCTTTCTTT. Its protein is CASIPHGGKGTEAFF.

The chain couples TRBV29-1 to TRBJ2-3; unclear D gene. The CDR3 totals 18 residues. Trimming pared 3 bases from V and 1 base from J, leaving 23 bases between. Germline values: CDR1 SQVTM, CDR2 ANQGSEA. In DNA, the CDR3 is TGCAGCGTTGAGTACTTCCAAGGTTTTGGGCTGGGCACAGATACGCAGTATTTT. Amino acids: CSVEYFQGFGLGTDTQYF.

The count of this clone is one. The rearrangement links TRBV30 to TRBJ2-1; perhaps D is TRBD1 or TRBD2 (5 bases each). Between the trimmed V and J ends, which lost 1 base and 4 bases, there was a span of 17 bases. Germline values: CDR1 GTSNPN, CDR2 SVGIG (reference sequence). CDR3 size: 16 residues. The CDR3 sequence is CAWSDLGRALYNEQFF. DNA for the CDR3: TGTGCCTGGAGTGATCTGGGACGGGCTCTATACAATGAGCAGTTCTTC.

The chain joins TRBV2 to TRBJ2-7, with D maybe TRBD2 (5 bases). V lost 6 bases, J lost 2 bases, and 8 bases lay in between. CDR3 length equals 12 residues. From germline, CDR1 is SNHLY and CDR2 FYNNEI. In DNA form, the CDR3 reads TGTGCCAGCAGCAAGGAGGCCTACGAGCAGTACTTC. It encodes CASSKEAYEQYF.

CDR3 nucleotides: TGCGCCAGCAGCCCAAATCTCGCGGGGGCCCTCACAGATACGCAGTATTTT. Amino acid sequence: CASSPNLAGALTDTQYF. V and J are TRBV5-1 and TRBJ2-3; possible D gene TRBD2, 7 bases. Germline CDR1 reads SGHRS; CDR2 reads YFSETQ. This CDR3 has 17 amino acids. V lost 4 bases to trimming and J lost 2 bases, with 20 bases between them.

V gene TRBV18 combines with J gene TRBJ2-5, with D unresolved. The ends were cut back, 2 bases at V and 5 bases at J, with 6 bases in the middle. Per the germline V gene, CDR1 is KGHSH and CDR2 is LQKENI. The CDR3 consists of 12 residues. The CDR3 DNA reads TGTGCCAGCTCACCAGGGCGGGAGACCCAGTACTTC. Residues: CASSPGRETQYF.

Only a few counts were recorded for this clone. The chain couples TRBV5-3 to TRBJ1-5; 7 positions match TRBD1. TRBV5-3 is filed as an ORF, its function uncertain. Trimming at V came to 6 bases and at J to 4 bases, leaving 10 bases not matched to a gene. The CDR3 has 15 amino acids. As DNA, the CDR3 is TGTGCCAGAAATCATAGACAGGGACGAAATCAGCCCCAGCATTTT. This codes for CARNHRQGRNQPQHF.

The J gene is TRBJ2-7, the V gene TRBV7-2; a weak D match, TRBD2 (6 bases). CDR1 and CDR2 from the germline V gene are SGHTA and FQGNSA. Between the trimmed V and J ends, which lost 1 base and 3 bases, there was a span of 19 bases. The CDR3 contains 17 residues. The CDR3 DNA follows: TGTGCCAGCAGCTTAGTTTCGGCGGGGATGGACTACTACGAGCAGTACTTC. Its protein is CASSLVSAGMDYYEQYF.

For the CDR3, the DNA is TGCAGCGTTGAACCGTCGGATACGCAGTATTTT. The encoded protein is CSVEPSDTQYF. This chain joins TRBV29-1 and TRBJ2-3; D gene unclear. Germline V gives CDR1 SQVTM, CDR2 ANQGSEA. V was trimmed by 2 bases and J by 6 bases, leaving 6 bases between them. The CDR3 covers 11 residues.

This clone appeared a few times. The chain couples TRBV6-5 to TRBJ1-1; D gene uncertain. CDR1 MNHEY and CDR2 SVGAGI come from the germline V gene. V lost 6 bases and J 2 bases, leaving 7 bases between the germline ends. The CDR3 is 12 amino acids. This CDR3 is CASRRGNTEAFF. Written as DNA, the CDR3 is TGTGCCAGCAGACGAGGTAACACTGAAGCTTTCTTT.

The chain employs TRBV20-1 and TRBJ1-1; D is unresolved. V was trimmed by 1 base and J by 11 bases, leaving 11 bases between them. The CDR3 is 11 amino acids. Germline CDR1 and CDR2: DFQATT and SNEGSKA (reference sequence). The DNA of the CDR3 is TGCAGTGCTAGAGTAGGTCATGGGGCTTTCTTT. Translation: CSARVGHGAFF.

This clone appeared a few times. V and J are TRBV4-1 and TRBJ2-1; TRBD2 aligns across 7 bases. The CDR3 length is 16 residues. Germline trimming cut 4 bases from V and 5 bases from J; bases unmatched to any gene: 11. Germline values: CDR1 MGHRA, CDR2 YSYEKL. Here the CDR3 reads CASSRAWTSGDNEQFF. Written as DNA, the CDR3 is TGCGCCAGCAGCCGAGCGTGGACTAGTGGGGACAATGAGCAGTTCTTC.

The sample holds a few counts of this clone. The rearrangement links TRBV4-2 to TRBJ1-5; the D gene is possibly TRBD1 (5 bases). V was trimmed by 4 bases and J by 7 bases, leaving 17 bases between them. Germline V gene data show CDR1 as LGHNA and CDR2 as YNFKEQ. The CDR3 totals 15 residues. CDR3 DNA sequence: TGTGCCAGCAGCCGAACGAACGGGGACCGCCAGCCCCAGCATTTT. Encoded protein: CASSRTNGDRQPQHF.

V is TRBV18 and J is TRBJ2-5, with 7 bases aligning to TRBD1. CDR1 is KGHSH, CDR2 LQKENI, per germline. Losses at the gene ends were 3 bases for V and 5 bases for J; bases not matched to a gene: 9. CDR3 length: 15 residues. CDR3 region: CASSPYGTARETQYF. DNA of the CDR3: TGTGCCAGCTCACCTTACGGGACAGCGAGGGAGACCCAGTACTTC.

This chain uses TRBV6-6 with TRBJ1-5; D is uncertain. The germline V gene has CDR1 MNHNY and CDR2 SVGAGI (reference sequence). V lost 2 bases, J lost 0 bases, and 5 bases lay in between. This CDR3 spans 14 amino acids. The CDR3 DNA follows: TGTGCCAGCAGTTACCTATATAGCAATCAGCCCCAGCATTTT. It translates to CASSYLYSNQPQHF.

The chain employs TRBV29-1 and TRBJ2-5, with D possibly being TRBD2 (6 bases). Per germline, CDR1 SQVTM and CDR2 ANQGSEA. CDR3 length equals 13 residues. Between the trimmed V and J ends, which lost 7 bases and 4 bases, there was a span of 16 bases. The CDR3 loop is CSGVWRGRETQYF. The DNA for the CDR3 is TGCAGCGGCGTCTGGCGGGGTAGAGAGACCCAGTACTTC.

This chain's CDR3 is CASSLGVPQSSYEQYF. The CDR3 nucleotides are TGTGCCAGCAGCTTGGGTGTACCCCAGAGCTCCTACGAGCAGTACTTC. This chain joins TRBV5-4 and TRBJ2-7; D is undetermined. The CDR3 loop spans 16 amino acids. Germline V gene sequence: CDR1 SGHNT, CDR2 YYREEE (reference sequence). V lost 0 bases and J lost 0, with 13 bases in between.

The table lists this clone with a few counts. This sequence joins TRBV6-5 and TRBJ1-1, with a tentative D call TRBD1 (5 bases). This CDR3 region has 13 residues. V lost 10 bases and J 7 bases, leaving 19 bases between the germline ends. Germline V gene lookup returns CDR1 MNHEY and CDR2 SVGAGI. The CDR3 loop reads CATRPGVLGEAFF. DNA for the CDR3: TGTGCCACCAGACCGGGGGTATTGGGTGAAGCTTTCTTT.

This clone was detected only a few times. The chain combines TRBV4-1 with TRBJ1-5; no firm D call. Germline loops: CDR1 MGHRA, CDR2 YSYEKL. The CDR3 contains 15 residues. Trimming took 4 bases from V and 7 from J, leaving 17 bases between them. The CDR3 DNA reads as TGCGCCAGCAGCCGCCTTTGGGCAGTAGGCCAGCCCCAGCATTTT. This translates into CASSRLWAVGQPQHF.

This clone was counted only a few times. CDR3 region: CSVLALISGTWTAFF. CDR3 in DNA: TGCAGCGTCCTAGCCTTGATATCCGGGACATGGACGGCTTTCTTT. The J gene is TRBJ1-1, the V gene TRBV29-1, with D perhaps matching TRBD1 (6 bases). The CDR3 sequence is 15 residues long. CDR1 and CDR2 (germline): SQVTM, ANQGSEA. Trimming shortened V by 6 bases and J by 11 bases, and 28 bases separated the two germline ends.

The chain employs TRBV7-9 and TRBJ1-4, with D possibly matching TRBD1 (5 bases). This CDR3 has 15 residues. Germline V CDR1 and CDR2: SEHNR, FQNEAQ (reference sequence). Between the trimmed V and J ends, which lost 2 bases and 6 bases, there was a span of 13 bases. The CDR3 sequence is CASSLSNGADEKLFF. The CDR3 coding sequence is TGTGCCAGCAGCTTATCAAACGGGGCCGATGAAAAACTGTTTTTT.

The genes are TRBV27 and TRBJ1-5, with D maybe TRBD1 (5 bases). The CDR3 loop spans 13 amino acids. Germline V gene data show CDR1 as MNHEY and CDR2 as SMNVEV (reference sequence). Between the trimmed V and J ends, which lost 4 bases and 3 bases, there was a span of 7 bases. CDR3 sequence: CASSWDSNQPQHF. The CDR3 DNA reads as TGTGCCAGCAGTTGGGACTCCAATCAGCCCCAGCATTTT.

The chain couples TRBV28 to TRBJ1-2; D is possibly TRBD1 (5 bases). This CDR3 comprises 12 residues. The germline V and J ends were trimmed by 3 bases and 8 bases, with 10 bases remaining between them. CDR1 MDHEN and CDR2 SYDVKM come from the germline V gene. In DNA form, the CDR3 reads TGTGCCAGCAGTTTCAGGGAGAGAGGCTACACCTTC. Translated, it gives CASSFRERGYTF.